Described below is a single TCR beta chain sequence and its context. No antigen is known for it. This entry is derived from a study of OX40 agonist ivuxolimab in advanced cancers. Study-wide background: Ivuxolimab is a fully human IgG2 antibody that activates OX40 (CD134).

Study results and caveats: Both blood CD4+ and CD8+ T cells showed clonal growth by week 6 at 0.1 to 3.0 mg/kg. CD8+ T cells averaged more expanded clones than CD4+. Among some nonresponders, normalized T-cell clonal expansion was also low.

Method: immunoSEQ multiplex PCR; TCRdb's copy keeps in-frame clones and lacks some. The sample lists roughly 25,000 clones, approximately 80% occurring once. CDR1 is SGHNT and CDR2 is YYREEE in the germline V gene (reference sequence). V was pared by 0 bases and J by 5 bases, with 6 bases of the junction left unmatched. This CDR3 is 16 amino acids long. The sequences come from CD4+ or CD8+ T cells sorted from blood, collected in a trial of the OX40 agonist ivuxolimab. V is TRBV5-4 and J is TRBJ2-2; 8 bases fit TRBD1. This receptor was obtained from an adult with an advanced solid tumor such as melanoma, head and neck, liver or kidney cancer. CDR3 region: CASSLGAGGRTGELFF. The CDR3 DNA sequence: TGTGCCAGCAGCTTGGGGGCAGGGGGCAGGACCGGGGAGCTGTTTTTT.